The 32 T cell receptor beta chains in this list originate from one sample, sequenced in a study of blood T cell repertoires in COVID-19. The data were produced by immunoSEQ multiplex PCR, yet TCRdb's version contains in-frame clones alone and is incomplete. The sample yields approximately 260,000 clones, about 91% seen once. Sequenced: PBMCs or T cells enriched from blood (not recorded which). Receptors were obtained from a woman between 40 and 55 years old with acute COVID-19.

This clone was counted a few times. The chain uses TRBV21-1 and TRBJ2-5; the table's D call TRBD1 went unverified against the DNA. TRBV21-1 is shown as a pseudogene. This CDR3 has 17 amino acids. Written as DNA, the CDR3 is TGTGCCAGCAGCAATCGAGGGACAGGGAGAGCACCAGAGACCCAGTACTTC. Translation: CASSNRGTGRAPETQYF.

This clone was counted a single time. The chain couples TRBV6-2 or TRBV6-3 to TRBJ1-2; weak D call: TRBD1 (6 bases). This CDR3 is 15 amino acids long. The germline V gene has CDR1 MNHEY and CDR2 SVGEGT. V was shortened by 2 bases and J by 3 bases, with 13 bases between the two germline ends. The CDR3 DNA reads TGTGCCAGCAGTTACGGGGACACTCTCCACTATGGCTACACCTTC. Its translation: CASSYGDTLHYGYTF.

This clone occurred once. The CDR3 region is CAISLRDEQFF. The CDR3 region has the DNA TGTGCCATCAGCCTTCGGGATGAGCAGTTCTTC. The gene calls are TRBV10-3 and TRBJ2-1; no firm D call. The germline V gene has CDR1 ENHRY and CDR2 SYGVKD. The CDR3 length is 11 residues. V lost 6 bases and J lost 8, with 8 bases in between.

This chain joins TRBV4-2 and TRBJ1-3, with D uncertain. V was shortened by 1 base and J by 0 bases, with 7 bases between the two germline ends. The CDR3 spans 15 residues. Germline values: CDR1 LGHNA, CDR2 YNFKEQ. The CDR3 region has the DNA TGTGCCAGCAGCCAAGGTCGGGACTCTGGAAACACCATATATTTT. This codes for CASSQGRDSGNTIYF.

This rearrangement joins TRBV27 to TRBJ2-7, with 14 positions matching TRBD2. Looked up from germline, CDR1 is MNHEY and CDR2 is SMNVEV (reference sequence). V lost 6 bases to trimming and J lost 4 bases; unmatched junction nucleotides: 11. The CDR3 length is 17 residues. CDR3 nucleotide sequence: TGTGCCAGCAGGCGCTCGGGACTAGCGGGAGTTTCTTACGAGCAGTACTTC. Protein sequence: CASRRSGLAGVSYEQYF.

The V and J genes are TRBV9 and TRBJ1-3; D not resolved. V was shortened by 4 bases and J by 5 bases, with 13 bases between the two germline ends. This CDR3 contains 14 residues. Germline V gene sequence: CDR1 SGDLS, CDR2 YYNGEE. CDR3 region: CASSSPGNRNTIYF. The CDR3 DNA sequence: TGTGCCAGCAGCTCTCCAGGCAACCGAAACACCATATATTTT.

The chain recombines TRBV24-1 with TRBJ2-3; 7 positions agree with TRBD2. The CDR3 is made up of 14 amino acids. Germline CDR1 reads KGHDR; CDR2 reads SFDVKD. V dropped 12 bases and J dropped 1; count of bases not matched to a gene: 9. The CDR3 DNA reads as TGTGCCGTGGGGGGGGATTCTCGCACAGATACGCAGTATTTT. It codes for CAVGGDSRTDTQYF.

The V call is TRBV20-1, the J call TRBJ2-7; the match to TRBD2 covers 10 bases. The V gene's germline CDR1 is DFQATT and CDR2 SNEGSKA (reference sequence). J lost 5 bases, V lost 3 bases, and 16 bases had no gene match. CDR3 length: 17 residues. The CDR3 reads CSASPLVRTSGKDEQYF. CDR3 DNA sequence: TGCAGTGCTAGTCCCCTAGTCAGAACTAGCGGGAAAGACGAGCAGTACTTC.

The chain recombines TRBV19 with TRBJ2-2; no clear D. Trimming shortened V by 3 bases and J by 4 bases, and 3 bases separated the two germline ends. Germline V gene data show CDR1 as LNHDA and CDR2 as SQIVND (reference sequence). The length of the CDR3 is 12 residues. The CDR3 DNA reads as TGTGCCAGTAGTATGGCCACCGGGGAGCTGTTTTTT. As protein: CASSMATGELFF.

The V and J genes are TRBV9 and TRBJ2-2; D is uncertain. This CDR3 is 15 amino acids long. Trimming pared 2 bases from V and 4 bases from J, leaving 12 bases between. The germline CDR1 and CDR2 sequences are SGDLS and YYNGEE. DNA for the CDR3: TGTGCCAGCAGCGTGTCTACCGGGTCCACCGGGGAGCTGTTTTTT. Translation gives CASSVSTGSTGELFF.

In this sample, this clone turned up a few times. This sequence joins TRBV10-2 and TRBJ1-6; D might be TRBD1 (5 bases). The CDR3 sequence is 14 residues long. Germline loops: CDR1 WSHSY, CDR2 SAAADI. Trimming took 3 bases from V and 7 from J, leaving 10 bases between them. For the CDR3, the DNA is TGCGCCAGCAGTGACAGGGCTCTCAATTCACCCCTCCACTTT. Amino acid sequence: CASSDRALNSPLHF.

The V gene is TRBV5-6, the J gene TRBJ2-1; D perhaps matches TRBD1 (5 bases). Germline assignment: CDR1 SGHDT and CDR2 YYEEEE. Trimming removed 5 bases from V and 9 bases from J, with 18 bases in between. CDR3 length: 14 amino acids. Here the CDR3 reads CASRGQGRGSEQFF. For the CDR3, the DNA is TGTGCCAGCAGGGGGCAGGGAAGGGGCAGTGAGCAGTTCTTC.

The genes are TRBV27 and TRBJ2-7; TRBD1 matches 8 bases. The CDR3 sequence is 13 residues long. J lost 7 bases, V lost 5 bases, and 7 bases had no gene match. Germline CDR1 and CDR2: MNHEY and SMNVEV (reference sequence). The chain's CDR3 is CASSNGQGVEQYV. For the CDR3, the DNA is TGTGCCAGCAGTAACGGACAGGGAGTGGAGCAGTACGTC.

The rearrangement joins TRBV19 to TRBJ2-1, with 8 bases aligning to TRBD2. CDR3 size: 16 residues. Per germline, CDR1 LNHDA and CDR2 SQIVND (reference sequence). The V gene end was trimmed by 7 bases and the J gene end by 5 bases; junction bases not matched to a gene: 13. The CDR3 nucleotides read TGTGCCAGTACTCCTTCGTTTGCGGGAGGAAACAATGAGCAGTTCTTC. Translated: CASTPSFAGGNNEQFF.

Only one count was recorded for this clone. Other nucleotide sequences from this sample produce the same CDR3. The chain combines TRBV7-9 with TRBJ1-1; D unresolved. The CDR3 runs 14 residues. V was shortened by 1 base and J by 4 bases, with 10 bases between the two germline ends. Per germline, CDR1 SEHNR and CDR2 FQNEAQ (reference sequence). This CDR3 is CASSLVLSGTEAFF. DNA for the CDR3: TGTGCCAGCAGCTTAGTTCTCTCGGGCACTGAAGCTTTCTTT.

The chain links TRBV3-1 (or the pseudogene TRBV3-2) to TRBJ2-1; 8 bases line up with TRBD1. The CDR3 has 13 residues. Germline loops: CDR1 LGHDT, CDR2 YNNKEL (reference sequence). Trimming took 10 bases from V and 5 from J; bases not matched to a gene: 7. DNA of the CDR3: TGTGCCATCGGGCTCAGGGGGCACAATGAGCAGTTCTTC. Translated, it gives CAIGLRGHNEQFF.

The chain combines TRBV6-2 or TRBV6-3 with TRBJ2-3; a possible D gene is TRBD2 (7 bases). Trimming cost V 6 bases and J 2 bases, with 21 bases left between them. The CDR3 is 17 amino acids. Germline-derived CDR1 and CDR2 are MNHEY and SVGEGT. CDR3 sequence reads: CASSPPAGAGATDTQYF. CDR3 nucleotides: TGTGCCAGCAGCCCCCCCGCGGGAGCAGGGGCCACAGATACGCAGTATTTT.

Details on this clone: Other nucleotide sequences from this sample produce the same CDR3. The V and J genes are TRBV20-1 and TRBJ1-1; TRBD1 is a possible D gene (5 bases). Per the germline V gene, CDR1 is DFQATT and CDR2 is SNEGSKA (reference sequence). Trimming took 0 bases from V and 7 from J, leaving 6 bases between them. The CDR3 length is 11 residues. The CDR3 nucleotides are TGCAGTGCTAGAGATCAGGGTGAAGCTTTCTTT. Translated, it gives CSARDQGEAFF.

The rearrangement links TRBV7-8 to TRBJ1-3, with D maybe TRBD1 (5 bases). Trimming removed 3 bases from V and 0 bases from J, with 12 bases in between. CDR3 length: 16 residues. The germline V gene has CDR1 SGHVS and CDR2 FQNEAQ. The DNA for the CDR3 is TGTGCCAGCAGCTTTCAGAACAGGCTCTCTGGAAACACCATATATTTT. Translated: CASSFQNRLSGNTIYF.

The CDR3 DNA reads TGTGCCAGCTCACCACTACAGGGTATCTCGTATGGCTACACCTTC. This translates into CASSPLQGISYGYTF. This chain connects TRBV18 to TRBJ1-2; possible D gene TRBD1, 6 bases. Germline CDR1 is KGHSH and CDR2 is LQKENI. Trimming left V 1 base short and J 5 bases short, with 14 bases between. CDR3 size: 15 residues. Filled out from reference TRBV18 and TRBJ1-2, the complete variable domain reads NAGVMQNPRHLVRRRGQEARLRCSPMKGHSHVYWYRQLPEEGLKFMVYLQKENIIDESGMPKERFSAEFPKEGPSILRIQQVVRGDSAAYFCASSPLQGISYGYTFGSGTRLTVV.

This CDR3 reads CASSQGTGFYNEQFF. The CDR3 DNA follows: TGCGCCAGCAGCCAAGGGACAGGTTTTTACAATGAGCAGTTCTTC. V usage is TRBV4-1 and J usage is TRBJ2-1; 7 nucleotides line up with TRBD1. The CDR3 runs to 15 residues. V was clipped by 1 base and J by 4 bases; unmatched bases: 4. Germline CDR1 reads MGHRA; CDR2 reads YSYEKL.

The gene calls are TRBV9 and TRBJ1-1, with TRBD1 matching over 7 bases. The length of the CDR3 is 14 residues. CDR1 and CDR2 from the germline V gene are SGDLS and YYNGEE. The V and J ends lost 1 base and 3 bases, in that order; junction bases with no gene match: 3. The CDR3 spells CASSVKGADTEAFF. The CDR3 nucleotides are TGTGCCAGCAGCGTAAAGGGGGCGGACACTGAAGCTTTCTTT.

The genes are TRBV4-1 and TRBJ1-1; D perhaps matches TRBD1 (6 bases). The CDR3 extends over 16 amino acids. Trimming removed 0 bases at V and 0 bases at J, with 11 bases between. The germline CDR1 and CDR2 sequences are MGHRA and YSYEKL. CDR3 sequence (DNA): TGCGCCAGCAGCCAAGAAGCAGGACAGATGAACACTGAAGCTTTCTTT. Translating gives CASSQEAGQMNTEAFF.

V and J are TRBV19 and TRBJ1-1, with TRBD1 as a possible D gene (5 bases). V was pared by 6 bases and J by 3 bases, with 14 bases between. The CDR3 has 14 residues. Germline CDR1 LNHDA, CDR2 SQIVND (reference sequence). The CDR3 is CASRLRQLHTEAFF. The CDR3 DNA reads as TGTGCCAGTAGGTTAAGACAGTTGCACACTGAAGCTTTCTTT.

The CDR3 DNA reads as TGTGCCAGCAGACAAACGGGTGGTAGCACCGGGGAGCTGTTTTTT. Translation gives CASRQTGGSTGELFF. This chain uses TRBV2 with TRBJ2-2, with D unresolved. V was pared by 6 bases and J by 4 bases, with 15 bases between. There are 15 residues in the CDR3. Germline V CDR1 and CDR2: SNHLY, FYNNEI.

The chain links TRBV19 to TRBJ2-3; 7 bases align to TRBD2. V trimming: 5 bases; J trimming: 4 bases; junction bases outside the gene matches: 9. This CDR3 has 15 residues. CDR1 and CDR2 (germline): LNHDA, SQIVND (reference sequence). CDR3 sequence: CASSPGRKLADTQYF. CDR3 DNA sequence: TGTGCCAGTAGTCCCGGGAGGAAATTAGCAGATACGCAGTATTTT. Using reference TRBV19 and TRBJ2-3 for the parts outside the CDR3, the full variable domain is DGGITQSPKYLFRKEGQNVTLSCEQNLNHDAMYWYRQDPGQGLRLIYYSQIVNDFQKGDIAEGYSVSREKKESFPLTVTSAQKNPTAFYLCASSPGRKLADTQYFGPGTRLTVL.

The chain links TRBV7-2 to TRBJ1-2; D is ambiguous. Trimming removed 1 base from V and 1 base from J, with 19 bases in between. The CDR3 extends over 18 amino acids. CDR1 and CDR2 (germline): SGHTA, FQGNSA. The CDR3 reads CASSLGAFISESNYGYTF. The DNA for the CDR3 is TGTGCCAGCAGCTTAGGGGCCTTTATCTCTGAAAGTAACTATGGCTACACCTTC. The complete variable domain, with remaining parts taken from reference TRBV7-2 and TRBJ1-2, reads GAGVSQSPSNKVTEKGKDVELRCDPISGHTALYWYRQSLGQGLEFLIYFQGNSAPDKSGLPSDRFSAERTGGSVSTLTIQRTQQEDSAVYLCASSLGAFISESNYGYTFGSGTRLTVV.

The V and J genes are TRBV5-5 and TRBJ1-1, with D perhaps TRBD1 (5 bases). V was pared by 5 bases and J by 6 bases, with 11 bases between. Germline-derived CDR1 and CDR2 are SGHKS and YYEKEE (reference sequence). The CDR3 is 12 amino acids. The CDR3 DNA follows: TGTGCCAGCAGTCGGCCAGGGTCTGAAGCTTTCTTT. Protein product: CASSRPGSEAFF.

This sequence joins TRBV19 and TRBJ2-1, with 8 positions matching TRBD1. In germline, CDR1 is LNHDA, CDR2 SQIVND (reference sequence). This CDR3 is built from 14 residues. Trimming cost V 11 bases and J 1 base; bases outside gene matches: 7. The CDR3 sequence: CAVKDRGSYNEQFF. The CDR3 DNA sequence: TGTGCCGTCAAAGACAGGGGTTCCTACAATGAGCAGTTCTTC. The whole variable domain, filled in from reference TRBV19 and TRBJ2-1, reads DGGITQSPKYLFRKEGQNVTLSCEQNLNHDAMYWYRQDPGQGLRLIYYSQIVNDFQKGDIAEGYSVSREKKESFPLTVTSAQKNPTAFYLCAVKDRGSYNEQFFGPGTRLTVL.

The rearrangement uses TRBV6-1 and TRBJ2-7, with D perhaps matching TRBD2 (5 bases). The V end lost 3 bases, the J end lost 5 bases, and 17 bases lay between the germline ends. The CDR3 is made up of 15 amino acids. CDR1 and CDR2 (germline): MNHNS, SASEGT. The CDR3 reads CASSEWRAPWDEQYV. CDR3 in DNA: TGTGCCAGCAGTGAGTGGCGGGCCCCCTGGGACGAGCAGTACGTC.

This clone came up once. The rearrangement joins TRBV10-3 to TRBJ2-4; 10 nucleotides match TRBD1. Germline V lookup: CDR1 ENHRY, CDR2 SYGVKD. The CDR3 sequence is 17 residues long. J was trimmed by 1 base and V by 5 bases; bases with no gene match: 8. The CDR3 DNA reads TGTGCCATCAGTTCCGGGACAGGGGTAGGCGCCAAAAACATTCAGTACTTC. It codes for CAISSGTGVGAKNIQYF.

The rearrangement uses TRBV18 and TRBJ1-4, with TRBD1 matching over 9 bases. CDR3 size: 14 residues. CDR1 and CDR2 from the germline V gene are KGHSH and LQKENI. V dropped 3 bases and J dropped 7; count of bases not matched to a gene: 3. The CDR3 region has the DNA TGTGCCAGCTCACCGGGACAGGGCCTTGAAAAACTGTTTTTT. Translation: CASSPGQGLEKLFF.